The source of this T cell receptor beta chain is a study of blood T cell repertoires in COVID-19. Across the study: Samples came from the United States, Italy and Spain, spanning acute and convalescent COVID-19. Sources were T cells, B-cell-depleted T cells, or PBMCs; the material itself was cDNA or gDNA.

Trimming cost V 6 bases and J 6 bases; bases outside gene matches: 7. The germline gives CDR1 SGHTA, CDR2 FQGNSA. The CDR3 has 14 residues. Per the original data handling: Amplification with reference gene primers provided the estimates of nucleated cell counts. Data came from immunoSEQ multiplex PCR; TCRdb stores just in-frame clones and leaves some out. V and J calls and clone size are as listed in that table; D and trimming were resolved from the DNA. This table holds 100,000 or so clones, approximately 80% found once. The origin of this receptor is a man aged 55 to 70 with active or convalescent COVID-19. The genes are TRBV7-2 and TRBJ1-2, with 10 bases identical to TRBD1. The specimen sequenced was peripheral blood. The CDR3 loop reads CASRPQTGGHGYTF. CDR3 nucleotide sequence: TGTGCCAGCAGACCACAGACAGGGGGCCATGGCTACACCTTC.